The present TCR beta chain was sequenced within a study of cytomegalovirus exposure and HLA in healthy donors. This table comes from immunoSEQ multiplex PCR, and its TCRdb copy is limited to in-frame clones, with some not included. The data hold about 88,000 clones, with 84% observed a single time. Germline CDR1 and CDR2: SEHNR and FQNEAQ (reference sequence). Trimming stripped 2 bases from V and 0 bases from J, with 11 bases between. This CDR3 has 15 residues. The V gene is TRBV7-9, the J gene TRBJ2-7; D may be TRBD1 (6 bases). The receptor comes from a woman aged 18-29 years in good health and CMV-seropositive. The sample taken for sequencing was PBMCs. CDR3 nucleotide sequence: TGTGCCAGCAGCTTAAGACAGGACCTCTCCTACGAGCAGTACTTC. The encoded protein is CASSLRQDLSYEQYF.